This is a list of T cell receptor beta chains from one sample in a study of T cell responses to AZD1222 COVID-19 vaccine. The assay was immunoSEQ multiplex PCR, and TCRdb's table has in-frame clones only and misses some. Of 150,000 or so clones listed, 91% were seen once; the top ten hold 1.4%. This specimen consisted of peripheral blood, obtained on day 0 of AZD1222 vaccination. The receptors shown here come from an adult in good health. Each CDR3 is given with its conserved first and last residue. A D gene is named only where the DNA matches it firmly. Clone sizes are given selectively: once, few, many, or a class where the clone is expanded.

v_call: TRBV23-1; d_call: TRBD1; j_call: TRBJ1-1; clone_size: once; cdr3_nt: TGCGCCAGCAGTCGGTGGACAGGGGGTGATTTGGACACTGAAGCTTTCTTT; cdr3_aa: CASSRWTGGDLDTEAFF
v_call: TRBV9; d_call: NA; j_call: TRBJ2-2; clone_size: NA; cdr3_nt: TGTGCCAGCAGCGTAGGGGGGACCGGGAACACCGGGGAGCTGTTTTTT; cdr3_aa: CASSVGGTGNTGELFF
v_call: TRBV5-1; d_call: NA; j_call: TRBJ1-4; clone_size: NA; cdr3_nt: TGCGCCAGCAGCTTGACGGCTGCAACTAATGAAAAACTGTTTTTT; cdr3_aa: CASSLTAATNEKLFF
v_call: TRBV2; d_call: NA; j_call: TRBJ1-5; clone_size: NA; cdr3_nt: TGTGCCAGCAGGGAAAGGGGGGGTGCGGGCGGCAATCAGCCCCAGCATTTT; cdr3_aa: CASRERGGAGGNQPQHF
v_call: TRBV2; d_call: NA; j_call: TRBJ1-5; clone_size: NA; cdr3_nt: TGTGCCAGCAAGGAGTTTAGCAATCAGCCCCAGCATTTT; cdr3_aa: CASKEFSNQPQHF
v_call: TRBV7-9; d_call: TRBD2; j_call: TRBJ2-3; clone_size: NA; cdr3_nt: TGTGCCAGCAGCCCGGGGGGGGCCCGGAGAGATACGCAGTATTTT; cdr3_aa: CASSPGGARRDTQYF
v_call: TRBV7-9; d_call: TRBD2; j_call: TRBJ2-7; clone_size: NA; cdr3_nt: TGTGCCAGCAGCTTCGGGACTAGCGGGGTCCCCTACGAGCAGTACTTC; cdr3_aa: CASSFGTSGVPYEQYF
v_call: TRBV3-1/TRBV3-2; d_call: NA; j_call: TRBJ2-6; clone_size: NA; cdr3_nt: TGTGCCAGCAGTATGTCGGCCGGGGCCAACGTCCTGACTTTC; cdr3_aa: CASSMSAGANVLTF
v_call: TRBV12-3/TRBV12-4; d_call: NA; j_call: TRBJ2-2; clone_size: NA; cdr3_nt: TGTGCCAGCAGTTTATTCAGCGGGGAGCTGTTTTTT; cdr3_aa: CASSLFSGELFF
v_call: TRBV29-1; d_call: NA; j_call: TRBJ2-7; clone_size: NA; cdr3_nt: TGCAGCGTTACCCAGGATGGGTACGAGCAGTACTTC; cdr3_aa: CSVTQDGYEQYF
v_call: TRBV18; d_call: NA; j_call: TRBJ1-1; clone_size: NA; cdr3_nt: TGTGCCAGCTCACAGGGTGAAGCTTTCTTT; cdr3_aa: CASSQGEAFF
v_call: TRBV4-3; d_call: TRBD2; j_call: TRBJ2-3; clone_size: NA; cdr3_nt: TGCGCCAGCAGCCAAGATGTCGCTAGCGGGGAAGATACGCAGTATTTT; cdr3_aa: CASSQDVASGEDTQYF
v_call: TRBV10-3; d_call: TRBD1; j_call: TRBJ1-2; clone_size: NA; cdr3_nt: TGTGCCATCTCGTCCGGACAGGGTGGGTCGGCTAACTATGGCTACACCTTC; cdr3_aa: CAISSGQGGSANYGYTF
v_call: TRBV7-2; d_call: NA; j_call: TRBJ1-1; clone_size: NA; cdr3_nt: TGTGCCAGCAGCTTAGATCGGGGGAACACTGAAGCTTTCTTT; cdr3_aa: CASSLDRGNTEAFF
v_call: TRBV24-1; d_call: TRBD1; j_call: TRBJ1-5; clone_size: NA; cdr3_nt: TGTGCCACCAGTGCTGCAGGGGGCGGCCAGCCCCAGCATTTT; cdr3_aa: CATSAAGGGQPQHF
v_call: TRBV7-2; d_call: TRBD1; j_call: TRBJ2-7; clone_size: NA; cdr3_nt: TGTGCCAGCAGCCCCCCGGGACAGGGTCCGTACGAGCAGTACTTC; cdr3_aa: CASSPPGQGPYEQYF
v_call: TRBV19; d_call: NA; j_call: TRBJ1-2; clone_size: NA; cdr3_nt: TGTGCCAGTAGTATAGACCCCTATGGCTACACCTTC; cdr3_aa: CASSIDPYGYTF
v_call: TRBV7-2; d_call: NA; j_call: TRBJ2-5; clone_size: NA; cdr3_nt: TGTGCCAGCAGCTTCTACAGTAAAGAAGAGACCCAGTACTTC; cdr3_aa: CASSFYSKEETQYF
v_call: TRBV29-1; d_call: TRBD2; j_call: TRBJ2-3; clone_size: NA; cdr3_nt: TGCAGCGTTACCAAGGGTTTGCTAGCGGGGGGCCTCGACTCAGATACGCAGTATTTT; cdr3_aa: CSVTKGLLAGGLDSDTQYF
v_call: TRBV7-9; d_call: TRBD2; j_call: TRBJ2-1; clone_size: few; cdr3_nt: TGTGCCAGCAGCTTAGCGCAGACTAGCGGGAGGTACAATGAGCAGTTCTTC; cdr3_aa: CASSLAQTSGRYNEQFF
v_call: TRBV5-1; d_call: TRBD2; j_call: TRBJ2-1; clone_size: NA; cdr3_nt: TGCGCCAGCAGCTCGGGACGGGGACTAGCGGGAGACCGGGGAGAAAGGAATGAGCAGTTCTTC; cdr3_aa: CASSSGRGLAGDRGERNEQFF